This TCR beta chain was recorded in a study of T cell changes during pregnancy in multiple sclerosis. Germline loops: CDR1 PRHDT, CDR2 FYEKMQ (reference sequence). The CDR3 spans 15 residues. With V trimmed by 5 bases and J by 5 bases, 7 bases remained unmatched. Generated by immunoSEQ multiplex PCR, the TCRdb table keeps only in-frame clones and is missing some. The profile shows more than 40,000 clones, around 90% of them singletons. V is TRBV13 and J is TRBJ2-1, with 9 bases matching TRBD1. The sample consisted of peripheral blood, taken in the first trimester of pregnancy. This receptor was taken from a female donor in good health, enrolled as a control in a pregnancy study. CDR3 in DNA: TGTGCCAGCAGCCCCAGTGGGACAGGGAACAATGAGCAGTTCTTC. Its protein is CASSPSGTGNNEQFF.